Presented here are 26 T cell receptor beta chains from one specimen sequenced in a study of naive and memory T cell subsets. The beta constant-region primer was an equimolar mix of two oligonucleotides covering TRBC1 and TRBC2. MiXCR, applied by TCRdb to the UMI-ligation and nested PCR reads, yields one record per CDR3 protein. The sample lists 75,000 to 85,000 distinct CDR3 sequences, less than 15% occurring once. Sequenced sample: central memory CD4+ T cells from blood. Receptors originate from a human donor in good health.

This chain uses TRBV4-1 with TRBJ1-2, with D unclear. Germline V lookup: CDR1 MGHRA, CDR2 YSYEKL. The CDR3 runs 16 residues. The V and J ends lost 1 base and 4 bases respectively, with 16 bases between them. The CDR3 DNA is TGCGCCAGCAGCCAAGCCGCGGCAGTAACCGTCTATGGCTACACCTTC. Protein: CASSQAAAVTVYGYTF.

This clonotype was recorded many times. CDR3 in DNA: TGTGCCAGCAGCTCCGGGGCAGGGTATCAGCCCCAGCATTTT. Amino acids: CASSSGAGYQPQHF. The chain couples TRBV6-2 or TRBV6-3 to TRBJ1-5; D might be TRBD1 (5 bases). Trimming removed 6 bases at V and 5 bases at J, with 14 bases between. Germline-derived CDR1 and CDR2 are MNHEY and SVGEGT. This CDR3 is built from 14 residues.

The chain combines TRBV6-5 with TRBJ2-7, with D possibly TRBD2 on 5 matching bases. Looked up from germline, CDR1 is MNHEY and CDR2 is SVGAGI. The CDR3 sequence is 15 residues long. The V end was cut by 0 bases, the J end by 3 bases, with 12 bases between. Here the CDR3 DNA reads TGTGCCAGCAGTTACTCTAGGACTCGAAACTACGAGCAGTACTTC. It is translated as CASSYSRTRNYEQYF.

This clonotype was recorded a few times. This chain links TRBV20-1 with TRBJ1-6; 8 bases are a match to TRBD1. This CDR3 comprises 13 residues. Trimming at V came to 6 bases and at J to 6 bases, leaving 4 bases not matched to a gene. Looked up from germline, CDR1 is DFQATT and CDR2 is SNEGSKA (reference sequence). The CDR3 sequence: CSASDRGNSPLHF. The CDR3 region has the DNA TGCAGTGCCTCCGACAGGGGTAATTCACCCCTCCACTTT.

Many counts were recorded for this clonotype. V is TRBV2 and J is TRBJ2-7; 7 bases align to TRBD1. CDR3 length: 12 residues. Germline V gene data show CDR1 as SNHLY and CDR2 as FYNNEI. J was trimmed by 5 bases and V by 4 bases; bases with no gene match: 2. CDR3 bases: TGTGCCAGCAGTGGAGGGGGCAACGAGCAGTACTTC. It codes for CASSGGGNEQYF.

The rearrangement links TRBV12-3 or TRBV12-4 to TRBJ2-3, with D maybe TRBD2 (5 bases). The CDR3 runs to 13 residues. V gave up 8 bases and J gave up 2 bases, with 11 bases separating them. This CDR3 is CASWSGTTDTQYF. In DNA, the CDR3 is TGTGCCAGCTGGAGCGGAACCACAGATACGCAGTATTTT.

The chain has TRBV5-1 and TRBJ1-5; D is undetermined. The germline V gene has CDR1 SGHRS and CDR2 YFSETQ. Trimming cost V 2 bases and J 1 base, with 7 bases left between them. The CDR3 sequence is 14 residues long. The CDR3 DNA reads TGCGCCAGCAGCTTTGACATGAGCAATCAGCCCCAGCATTTT. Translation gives CASSFDMSNQPQHF. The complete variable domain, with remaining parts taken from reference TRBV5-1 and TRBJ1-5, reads KAGVTQTPRYLIKTRGQQVTLSCSPISGHRSVSWYQQTPGQGLQFLFEYFSETQRNKGNFPGRFSGRQFSNSRSEMNVSTLELGDSALYLCASSFDMSNQPQHFGDGTRLSIL.

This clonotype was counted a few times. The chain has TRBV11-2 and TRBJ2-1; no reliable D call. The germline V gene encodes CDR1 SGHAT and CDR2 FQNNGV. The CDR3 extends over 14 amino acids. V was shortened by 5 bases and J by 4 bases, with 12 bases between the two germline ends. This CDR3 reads CASSRMTWYNEQFF. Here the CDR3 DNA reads TGTGCCAGCAGCCGAATGACTTGGTACAATGAGCAGTTCTTC.

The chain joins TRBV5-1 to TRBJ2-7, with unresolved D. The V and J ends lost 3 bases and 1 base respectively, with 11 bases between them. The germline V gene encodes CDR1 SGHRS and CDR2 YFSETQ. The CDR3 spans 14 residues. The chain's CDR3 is CASSSNPASYEQYF. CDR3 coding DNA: TGCGCCAGCAGCTCAAACCCGGCATCCTACGAGCAGTACTTC.

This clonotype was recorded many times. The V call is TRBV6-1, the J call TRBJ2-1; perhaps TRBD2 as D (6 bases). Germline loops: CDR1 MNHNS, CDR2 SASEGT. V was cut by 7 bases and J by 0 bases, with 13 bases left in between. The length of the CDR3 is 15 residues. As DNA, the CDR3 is TGTGCCAGCATAGCGGCAAAGAGCTCCTACAATGAGCAGTTCTTC. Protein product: CASIAAKSSYNEQFF.

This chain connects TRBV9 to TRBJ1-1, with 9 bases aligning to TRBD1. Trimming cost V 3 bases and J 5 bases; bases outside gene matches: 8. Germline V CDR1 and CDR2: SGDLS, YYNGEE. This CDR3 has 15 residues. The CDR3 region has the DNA TGTGCCAGCAGCGGACTGAACAGGGGGCGGACTGAAGCTTTCTTT. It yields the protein CASSGLNRGRTEAFF.

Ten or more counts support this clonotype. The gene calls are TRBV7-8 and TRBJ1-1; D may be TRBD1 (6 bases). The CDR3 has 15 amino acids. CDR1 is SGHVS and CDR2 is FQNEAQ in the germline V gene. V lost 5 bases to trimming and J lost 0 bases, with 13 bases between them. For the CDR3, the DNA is TGTGCCAGCAGCGAACAGGGAAGCTTGAACACTGAAGCTTTCTTT. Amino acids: CASSEQGSLNTEAFF.

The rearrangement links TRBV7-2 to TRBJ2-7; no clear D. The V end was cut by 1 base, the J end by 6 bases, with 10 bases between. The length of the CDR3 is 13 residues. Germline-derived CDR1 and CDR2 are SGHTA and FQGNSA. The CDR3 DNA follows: TGTGCCAGCAGCTTAGAATTGATTGCCGAGCAGTACTTC. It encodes CASSLELIAEQYF. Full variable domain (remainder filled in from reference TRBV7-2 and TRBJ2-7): GAGVSQSPSNKVTEKGKDVELRCDPISGHTALYWYRQSLGQGLEFLIYFQGNSAPDKSGLPSDRFSAERTGGSVSTLTIQRTQQEDSAVYLCASSLELIAEQYFGPGTRLTVT.

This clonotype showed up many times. The CDR3 region is CATSDFGGKDEQFF. CDR3 coding DNA: TGTGCCACCAGTGATTTCGGGGGTAAGGATGAGCAGTTCTTC. The chain links TRBV24-1 to TRBJ2-1, with a tentative D call TRBD2 (6 bases). CDR3 length: 14 residues. Per germline, CDR1 KGHDR and CDR2 SFDVKD. Trimming removed 1 base at V and 8 bases at J, with 11 bases between.

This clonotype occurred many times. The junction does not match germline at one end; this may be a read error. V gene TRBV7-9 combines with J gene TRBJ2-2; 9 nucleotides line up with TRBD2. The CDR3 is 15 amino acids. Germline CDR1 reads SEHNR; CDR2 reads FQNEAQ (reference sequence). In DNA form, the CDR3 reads TGTGCCAGCAGCCTAGCGGGAATGAACACCGGGGAGCTGTTTTTT. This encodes CASSLAGMNTGELFF. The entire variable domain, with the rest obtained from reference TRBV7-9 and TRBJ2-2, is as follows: DTGVSQNPRHKITKRGQNVTFRCDPISEHNRLYWYRQTLGQGPEFLTYFQNEAQLEKSRLLSDRFSAERPKGSFSTLEIQRTEQGDSAMYLCASSLAGMNTGELFFGEGSRLTVL.

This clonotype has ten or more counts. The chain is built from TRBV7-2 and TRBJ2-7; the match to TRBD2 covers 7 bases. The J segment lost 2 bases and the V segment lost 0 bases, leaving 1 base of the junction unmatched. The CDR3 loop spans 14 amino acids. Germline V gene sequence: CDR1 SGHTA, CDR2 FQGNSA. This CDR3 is CASSLAGGPYEQYF. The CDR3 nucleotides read TGTGCCAGCAGCTTAGCGGGAGGGCCCTACGAGCAGTACTTC.

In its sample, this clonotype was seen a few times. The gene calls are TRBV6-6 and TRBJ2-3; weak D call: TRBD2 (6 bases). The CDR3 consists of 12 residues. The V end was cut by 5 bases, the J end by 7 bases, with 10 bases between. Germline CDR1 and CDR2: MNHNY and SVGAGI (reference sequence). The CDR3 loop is CASSSGGHTQYF. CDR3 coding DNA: TGTGCCAGCAGTAGCGGAGGGCATACGCAGTATTTT.

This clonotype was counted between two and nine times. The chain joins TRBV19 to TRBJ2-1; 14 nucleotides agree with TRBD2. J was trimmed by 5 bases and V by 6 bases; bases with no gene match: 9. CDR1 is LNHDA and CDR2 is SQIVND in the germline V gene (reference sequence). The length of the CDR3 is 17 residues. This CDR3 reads CASRTRQGLAGDNEQFF. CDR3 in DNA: TGTGCCAGTAGAACGAGACAGGGACTAGCGGGAGACAATGAGCAGTTCTTC. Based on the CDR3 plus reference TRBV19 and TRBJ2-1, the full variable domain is DGGITQSPKYLFRKEGQNVTLSCEQNLNHDAMYWYRQDPGQGLRLIYYSQIVNDFQKGDIAEGYSVSREKKESFPLTVTSAQKNPTAFYLCASRTRQGLAGDNEQFFGPGTRLTVL.

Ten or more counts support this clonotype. The CDR3 reads CATSTTNGGEKLFF. CDR3 sequence (DNA): TGTGCCACCAGCACCACTAATGGCGGAGAAAAACTGTTTTTT. The chain carries TRBV15 and TRBJ1-4; the D is unclear. Per germline, CDR1 LNHNV and CDR2 YYDKDF (reference sequence). This CDR3 is built from 14 residues. Trimming cost V 4 bases and J 8 bases, with 14 bases left between them.

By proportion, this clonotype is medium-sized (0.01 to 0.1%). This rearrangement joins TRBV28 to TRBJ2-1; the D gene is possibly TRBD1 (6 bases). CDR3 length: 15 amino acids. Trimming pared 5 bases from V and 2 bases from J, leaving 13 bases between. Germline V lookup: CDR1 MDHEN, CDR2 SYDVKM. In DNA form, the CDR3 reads TGTGCCAGCAGTCCCCCACAGGGTCCCTACAATGAGCAGTTCTTC. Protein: CASSPPQGPYNEQFF.

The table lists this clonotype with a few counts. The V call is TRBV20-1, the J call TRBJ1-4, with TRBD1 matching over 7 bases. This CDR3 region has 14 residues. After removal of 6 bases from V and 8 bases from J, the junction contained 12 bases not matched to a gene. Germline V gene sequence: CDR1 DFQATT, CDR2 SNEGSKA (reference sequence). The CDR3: CSAERGQEPEKLFF. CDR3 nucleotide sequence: TGCAGTGCAGAGAGGGGGCAGGAGCCGGAAAAACTGTTTTTT.

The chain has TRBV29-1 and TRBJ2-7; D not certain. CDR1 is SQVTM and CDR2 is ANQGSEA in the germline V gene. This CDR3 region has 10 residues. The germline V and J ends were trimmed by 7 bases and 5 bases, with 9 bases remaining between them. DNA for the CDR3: TGCAGCGGTGTACAGCACGAGCAGTACTTC. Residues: CSGVQHEQYF.

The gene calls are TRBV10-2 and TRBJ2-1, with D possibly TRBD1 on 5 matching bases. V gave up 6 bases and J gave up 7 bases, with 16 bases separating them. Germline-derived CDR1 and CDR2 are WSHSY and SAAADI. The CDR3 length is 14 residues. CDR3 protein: CASSPTCRGNEQFF. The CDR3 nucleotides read TGCGCCAGCAGCCCAACCTGTAGGGGAAATGAGCAGTTCTTC.

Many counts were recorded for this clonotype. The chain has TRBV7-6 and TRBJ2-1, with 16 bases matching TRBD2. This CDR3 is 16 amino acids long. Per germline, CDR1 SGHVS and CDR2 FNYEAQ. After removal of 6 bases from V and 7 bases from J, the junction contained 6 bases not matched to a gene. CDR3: CASRGTSGRVRNEQFF. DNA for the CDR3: TGTGCCAGCAGAGGGACTAGCGGGAGGGTTCGGAATGAGCAGTTCTTC.

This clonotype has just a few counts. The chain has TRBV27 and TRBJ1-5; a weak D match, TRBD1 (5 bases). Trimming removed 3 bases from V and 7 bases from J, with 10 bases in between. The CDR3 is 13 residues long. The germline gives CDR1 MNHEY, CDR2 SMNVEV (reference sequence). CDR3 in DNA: TGTGCCAGCAGTTTCCAGGGAGGACAGCCCCAGCATTTT. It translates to CASSFQGGQPQHF.

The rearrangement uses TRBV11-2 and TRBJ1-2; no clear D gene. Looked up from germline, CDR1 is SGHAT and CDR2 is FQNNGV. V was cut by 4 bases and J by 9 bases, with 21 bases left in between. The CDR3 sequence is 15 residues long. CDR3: CASSSAGTPFWSYTF. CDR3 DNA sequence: TGTGCCAGCAGCTCCGCGGGCACCCCCTTCTGGAGCTACACCTTC.